The 28 T cell receptor beta chains below come from one sample, sequenced in a study of T cells in Graves' hyperthyroidism and ophthalmopathy. RNA transcripts gave rise to amplified TCR beta CDR3 regions. The study used the HTBI primer set for a first-round RT-PCR of the TCR CDR3. TCRdb reprocessed the multiplex PCR reads via MiXCR and lists one record per CDR3 protein. The sample gives approximately 480,000 distinct CDR3 sequences, around 21% of which show up once; about a quarter is in the top ten. The sample comprised blood. Receptors were obtained from a young man with Graves' hyperthyroidism.

There are a few counts of this clonotype. Compared with germline, one end of the junction differs, possibly owing to a read error. The V gene is TRBV4-2, the J gene TRBJ2-5; 7 positions match TRBD2. CDR3 length equals 17 residues. Germline V gene lookup returns CDR1 LGHNA and CDR2 YNFKEQ. The CDR3 sequence: CASNQFGSSGPVETQYF. In DNA form, the CDR3 reads TGTGCCAGCAACCAATTTGGGTCTAGCGGCCCAGTCGAGACCCAGTACTTC.

The chain recombines TRBV28 with TRBJ2-2; 8 positions match TRBD1. The germline CDR1 and CDR2 sequences are MDHEN and SYDVKM. The CDR3 has 16 residues. Trimming at V came to 8 bases and at J to 7 bases, leaving 15 bases not matched to a gene. The CDR3 sequence: CASLHGRGQYGGELFF. The CDR3, as DNA: TGTGCCAGCCTTCACGGCAGGGGGCAGTACGGCGGGGAGCTGTTTTTT.

This clonotype was observed a few times. Mismatch with germline at one junction end may stem from a read error. CDR3 bases: TGTGCCAGCAGCCCTTCTGCACCGAGCGTCTATGGCTGCACCTTC. Translated: CASSPSAPSVYGCTF. The chain couples TRBV2 to TRBJ1-2; unclear D gene. Germline CDR1 and CDR2: SNHLY and FYNNEI. This CDR3 comprises 15 residues.

The sample holds many counts of this clonotype. The chain employs TRBV27 and TRBJ1-5, with D tentatively TRBD1 (5 bases). V dropped 3 bases and J dropped 3 bases, with 15 bases sitting between them. Looked up from germline, CDR1 is MNHEY and CDR2 is SMNVEV (reference sequence). The CDR3 has 16 residues. CDR3 residues: CASSLKGLYNNQPQHF. For the CDR3, the DNA is TGTGCCAGCAGTTTGAAGGGGCTGTATAACAATCAGCCCCAGCATTTT.

There are a few counts of this clonotype. The V call is TRBV6-1, the J call TRBJ2-2; TRBD2 matches at 14 bases. From germline, CDR1 is MNHNS and CDR2 SASEGT. V dropped 4 bases and J dropped 0; count of bases not matched to a gene: 7. This CDR3 has 19 residues. CDR3: CASSAQTSGGAANTGELFF. Here the CDR3 DNA reads TGTGCCAGCAGTGCCCAGACTAGCGGGGGGGCCGCGAACACCGGGGAGCTGTTTTTT.

This clonotype came up many times. The V call is TRBV9, the J call TRBJ1-2, with a weak D call TRBD1 (5 bases). The ends were cut back, 4 bases at V and 0 bases at J, with 16 bases in the middle. CDR1 and CDR2 from the germline V gene are SGDLS and YYNGEE. The CDR3 is 16 residues long. CDR3 sequence: CASSKPAGKPNYGYTF. The CDR3 nucleotides read TGTGCCAGCAGCAAACCTGCAGGGAAGCCTAACTATGGCTACACCTTC.

This clonotype was detected ten times or more. The J gene is TRBJ1-1, the V gene TRBV5-1, with D unclear. The V gene's germline CDR1 is SGHRS and CDR2 YFSETQ. This CDR3 region has 14 residues. Trimming shortened V by 0 bases and J by 1 base, and 7 bases separated the two germline ends. In nucleotides, the CDR3 is TGCGCCAGCAGCTTGGCAACTTCGAACACTGAAGCTTTCTTT. This translates into CASSLATSNTEAFF.

This clonotype was counted ten times or more. The chain couples TRBV7-9 to TRBJ1-2; TRBD1 matches 7 bases. Germline CDR1 SEHNR, CDR2 FQNEAQ (reference sequence). The CDR3 covers 14 residues. V was clipped by 1 base and J by 6 bases; unmatched bases: 5. Here the CDR3 DNA reads TGTGCCAGCAGCTTAGGTCAGGGGGTCAATGGCTACACCTTC. As protein: CASSLGQGVNGYTF.

This clonotype was seen ten or more times. The chain uses TRBV30 and TRBJ1-6; no clear D. The CDR3 has 14 amino acids. V shed 6 bases and J shed 7 bases, with 16 bases lying between them. Germline CDR1 reads GTSNPN; CDR2 reads SVGIG (reference sequence). CDR3 residues: CACNWWAVNSPLHF. CDR3 nucleotide sequence: TGTGCCTGCAACTGGTGGGCGGTAAATTCACCCCTCCACTTT.

This clonotype showed up many times. V is TRBV19 and J is TRBJ1-1; D uncertain. Trimming took 1 base from V and 5 from J, leaving 8 bases between them. In germline, CDR1 is LNHDA, CDR2 SQIVND (reference sequence). The CDR3 loop spans 13 amino acids. DNA for the CDR3: TGTGCCAGTAGTATAGGGAGGGAGACTGAAGCTTTCTTT. Protein: CASSIGRETEAFF.

This clonotype has a count of ten or more. The rearrangement joins TRBV12-3 or TRBV12-4 to TRBJ1-1; D remains ambiguous. V shed 0 bases and J shed 5 bases, with 7 bases lying between them. The CDR3 length is 13 residues. In DNA form, the CDR3 reads TGTGCCAGCAGTTTAGCCGGGCTTACTGAAGCTTTCTTT. Residues: CASSLAGLTEAFF.

This clonotype was counted at least ten times. CDR3 DNA: TGTGCCAGCAGCTTCAGCCGAGAACAGGGGGGCTACGAGCAGTACTTC. This translates into CASSFSREQGGYEQYF. The chain couples TRBV7-2 to TRBJ2-7, with 8 bases that match TRBD1. CDR1 and CDR2 from the germline V gene are SGHTA and FQGNSA. CDR3 size: 16 residues. The ends lost 3 bases at V and 3 bases at J; junction bases unmatched: 10. Variable domain in full (rest from reference TRBV7-2 and TRBJ2-7): GAGVSQSPSNKVTEKGKDVELRCDPISGHTALYWYRQSLGQGLEFLIYFQGNSAPDKSGLPSDRFSAERTGGSVSTLTIQRTQQEDSAVYLCASSFSREQGGYEQYFGPGTRLTVT.

This clonotype was found a few times. The CDR3 region has the DNA TGTGCCAGCAGCTTTGACAGTAGGATGAACACTGAAGCTTTCTTT. This encodes CASSFDSRMNTEAFF. The J gene is TRBJ1-1, the V gene TRBV7-9; tentatively, D is TRBD1 (5 bases). This CDR3 is built from 15 residues. With 3 bases removed from V and 0 bases from J, the gap between germline ends came to 11 bases. In germline, CDR1 is SEHNR, CDR2 FQNEAQ (reference sequence).

For this clonotype: This may come from a read error, since a much larger clone is one base off. The chain uses TRBV28 and TRBJ2-5, with D maybe TRBD1 (6 bases). Germline V CDR1 and CDR2: MDHEN, SYDVKM. The CDR3 has 17 residues. Here the CDR3 DNA reads TGTGCCAGCAGTCCGACCTGGGGGCTCCAGGGATTGGAGACCAAGTACTTC. Amino acid sequence: CASSPTWGLQGLETKYF.

This clonotype was counted many times. CDR3 coding DNA: TGTGCCAGCAGCTTTGACAGTCTAGGCTACGAGCAGTACTTC. It is translated as CASSFDSLGYEQYF. This chain connects TRBV11-2 to TRBJ2-7, with a tentative D call TRBD1 (5 bases). Between the trimmed V and J ends, which lost 3 bases and 3 bases, there was a span of 12 bases. The CDR3 has 14 amino acids. CDR1 SGHAT and CDR2 FQNNGV come from the germline V gene.

This clonotype occurred a few times. V gene TRBV2 combines with J gene TRBJ2-7; D is uncertain. Germline lookup yields CDR1 SNHLY and CDR2 FYNNEI. V was clipped by 11 bases and J by 3 bases, with 11 bases between them. The CDR3 extends over 11 amino acids. DNA of the CDR3: TGTGCCTCAAGGGTGTACTACGAGCAGTACTTC. It yields the protein CASRVYYEQYF.

This clonotype turned up a few times. This chain links TRBV28 with TRBJ2-7; tentatively, D is TRBD1 (5 bases). The V gene's germline CDR1 is MDHEN and CDR2 SYDVKM. Trimming stripped 8 bases from V and 4 bases from J, with 9 bases between. The CDR3 sequence is 11 residues long. CDR3 in DNA: TGTGCCAGCCTAGGGGCGTACGAGCAGTACTTC. It codes for CASLGAYEQYF.

V usage is TRBV30 and J usage is TRBJ2-2; D uncertain. The V gene's germline CDR1 is GTSNPN and CDR2 SVGIG (reference sequence). V shed 5 bases and J shed 6 bases, with 13 bases lying between them. This CDR3 contains 13 residues. CDR3 in DNA: TGTGCCTGGGGCCGTATAGTAGCCGGGGAGCTGTTTTTT. It specifies CAWGRIVAGELFF.

Note on this clonotype: Sequence at one end of the junction differs from germline and may be a read error. This rearrangement joins TRBV20-1 to TRBJ1-1, with 9 bases matching TRBD1. Germline V gene data show CDR1 as DFQATT and CDR2 as SNEGSKA (reference sequence). The CDR3 is 11 residues long. CDR3 DNA: TGCAGTGCTACGGACAGGGGCGCAGCTTCCTTT. Protein sequence: CSATDRGAASF.

This clonotype has ten or more counts. The V call is TRBV7-2, the J call TRBJ2-4, with a possible D match to TRBD1 (6 bases). The CDR3 extends over 16 amino acids. Germline values: CDR1 SGHTA, CDR2 FQGNSA. Trimming removed 5 bases at V and 0 bases at J, with 14 bases between. The CDR3 loop is CASSKIGQLAKNIQYF. The CDR3 DNA reads as TGTGCCAGCAGCAAAATTGGACAGCTAGCCAAAAACATTCAGTACTTC. Full variable domain (missing parts from reference TRBV7-2 and TRBJ2-4): GAGVSQSPSNKVTEKGKDVELRCDPISGHTALYWYRQSLGQGLEFLIYFQGNSAPDKSGLPSDRFSAERTGGSVSTLTIQRTQQEDSAVYLCASSKIGQLAKNIQYFGAGTRLSVL.

The table lists this clonotype with many counts. This rearrangement joins TRBV15 to TRBJ2-4, with 11 bases aligning to TRBD2. V lost 0 bases, J lost 5 bases, and 6 bases stayed unmatched. Germline CDR1 and CDR2: LNHNV and YYDKDF (reference sequence). The CDR3 extends over 17 amino acids. The CDR3 nucleotides are TGTGCCACCAGCAGAGATGCTAGCGGGGGGCCTCAAAACATTCAGTACTTC. As protein: CATSRDASGGPQNIQYF.

This clonotype has a count of ten or more. CDR3 residues: CASSPDSASYEQYF. The CDR3 DNA reads TGTGCCAGCAGTCCGGACAGCGCATCCTACGAGCAGTACTTC. The chain has TRBV6-2 or TRBV6-3 and TRBJ2-7; D might be TRBD1 (6 bases). V lost 5 bases, J lost 1 base, and 12 bases lay in between. Per germline, CDR1 MNHEY and CDR2 SVGEGT. The CDR3 runs 14 residues.

The table lists this clonotype with a few counts. J is TRBJ1-1 and V is TRBV11-2; tentatively, D is TRBD1 (5 bases). This CDR3 spans 16 amino acids. Germline assignment: CDR1 SGHAT and CDR2 FQNNGV. The V gene lost 5 bases and the J gene lost 0 bases, with 16 bases spanning the gap. This chain's CDR3 is CASSLPPGTLNTEAFF. CDR3 in DNA: TGTGCCAGCAGCCTCCCACCCGGGACCCTGAACACTGAAGCTTTCTTT.

This clonotype came up a few times. V and J are TRBV12-3 or TRBV12-4 and TRBJ2-2, with a possible D match to TRBD2 (7 bases). This CDR3 is built from 16 residues. The ends were cut back, 6 bases at V and 3 bases at J, with 17 bases in the middle. CDR3 DNA sequence: TGTGCCAGCAGCTCCCCCGGCGGGGGCGACACCGGGGAGCTGTTTTTT. Encoded protein: CASSSPGGGDTGELFF.

This clonotype came up many times. V and J are TRBV12-3 or TRBV12-4 and TRBJ2-5; no clear D gene. The CDR3 runs 12 residues. V dropped 6 bases and J dropped 0 bases, with 5 bases sitting between them. CDR3 DNA sequence: TGTGCCAGCAGCAAGTACCAAGAGACCCAGTACTTC. It encodes CASSKYQETQYF.

The table lists this clonotype with many counts. J is TRBJ1-2 and V is TRBV6-1, with unresolved D. V was shortened by 0 bases and J by 0 bases, with 8 bases between the two germline ends. Germline values: CDR1 MNHNS, CDR2 SASEGT. This CDR3 is 15 amino acids long. CDR3 in amino acids: CASSEAYGANYGYTF. The CDR3 DNA is TGTGCCAGCAGTGAAGCCTACGGAGCTAACTATGGCTACACCTTC.

The chain couples TRBV11-2 to TRBJ2-2; 10 bases line up with TRBD2. The CDR3 loop spans 16 amino acids. V shed 4 bases, J shed 1 base, and the junction held 3 bases outside the gene matches. Looked up from germline, CDR1 is SGHAT and CDR2 is FQNNGV. CDR3 loop: CASSSGLALNTGELFF. Here the CDR3 DNA reads TGTGCCAGCAGCTCGGGACTAGCGCTGAACACCGGGGAGCTGTTTTTT.

This clonotype was found many times. The V and J genes are TRBV6-5 and TRBJ2-7; 10 bases align to TRBD2. J was trimmed by 4 bases and V by 3 bases; bases with no gene match: 3. Germline-derived CDR1 and CDR2 are MNHEY and SVGAGI. CDR3 length: 14 residues. CDR3 residues: CASSYRTSGYEQYF. For the CDR3, the DNA is TGTGCCAGCAGTTATCGGACTAGCGGTTACGAGCAGTACTTC.